This TCR beta chain was identified in a study of blood T cell repertoires in COVID-19. On the study more broadly: PBMCs, B-cell-depleted T cells, or T cells provided the cDNA or gDNA that made up the material.

The CDR3 covers 12 residues. Unmatched junction bases numbered 3, after V lost 7 bases and J lost 2 bases. Germline V CDR1 and CDR2: SQVTM, ANQGSEA. The protocol was immunoSEQ multiplex PCR, while the TCRdb copy is restricted to in-frame clones and leaves out a portion. The profile shows about 250,000 clones, around 82% of them singletons. This TCR came from a woman older than 75 with active or convalescent COVID-19. The sample was peripheral blood. V is TRBV29-1 and J is TRBJ1-1; 8 bases agree with TRBD1. CDR3 nucleotides: TGCAGCGCTGCAGGGGGCAACACTGAAGCTTTCTTT. Translating it yields CSAAGGNTEAFF.